A selection of T cell receptor beta chains follows, all from one sample in a study of cytomegalovirus exposure and HLA in healthy donors. The method was immunoSEQ multiplex PCR; TCRdb's version includes in-frame clones alone and lacks a portion of them. The table records 150,000 to 200,000 clones, roughly 80% of them present only once. Source material: PBMCs. These receptors came from a woman in her fifties or sixties in good health and CMV-seronegative. Each CDR3 is given with its conserved first and last residue. The D gene is left open where the match is weak. Clone size is stated in some rows and not others, as once, few, many or a class when expanded.

clone_size: -
v_call: TRBV28
d_call: TRBD1
j_call: TRBJ1-2
cdr3_nt: TGTGCCAGCAGTGCCGGGACAGGCTATGGCTACACCTTC
cdr3_aa: CASSAGTGYGYTF

clone_size: -
v_call: TRBV7-2
d_call: TRBD1
j_call: TRBJ1-2
cdr3_nt: TGTGCCAGCAGCCCCCGACAGGGCCAATCCTATGGCTACACCTTC
cdr3_aa: CASSPRQGQSYGYTF

clone_size: -
v_call: TRBV5-1
d_call: -
j_call: TRBJ2-7
cdr3_nt: TGCGCCAGCAGCTCCACCGGTCCCCACGAGCAGTACTTC
cdr3_aa: CASSSTGPHEQYF

clone_size: -
v_call: TRBV27
d_call: TRBD2
j_call: TRBJ2-5
cdr3_nt: TGTGCCAGCAGTTTAACTAGCGGGACCGGGGCCCAGTACTTC
cdr3_aa: CASSLTSGTGAQYF

clone_size: -
v_call: TRBV7-9
d_call: -
j_call: TRBJ1-2
cdr3_nt: TGTGCCAGCAGCTTAGGGGGACTTCAAGGCTACACCTTC
cdr3_aa: CASSLGGLQGYTF

clone_size: -
v_call: TRBV10-3
d_call: TRBD1
j_call: TRBJ2-3
cdr3_nt: TGTGCCATCAGTGATACCAGGGGGGATACGCAGTATTTT
cdr3_aa: CAISDTRGDTQYF

clone_size: -
v_call: TRBV30
d_call: -
j_call: TRBJ1-1
cdr3_nt: TGTGCCTGGAGTACAGGGATGGACACTGAAGCTTTCTTT
cdr3_aa: CAWSTGMDTEAFF

clone_size: -
v_call: TRBV2
d_call: -
j_call: TRBJ2-5
cdr3_nt: TGTGCCAGCAGTGATCGAAGGGGAGGTGAGCAGTACTTC
cdr3_aa: CASSDRRGGEQYF

clone_size: -
v_call: TRBV27
d_call: -
j_call: TRBJ2-5
cdr3_nt: TGTGCCAGCAGTTTATCTTCGGGGGTGCAAGAGACCCAGTACTTC
cdr3_aa: CASSLSSGVQETQYF

clone_size: few
v_call: TRBV7-2
d_call: -
j_call: TRBJ1-3
cdr3_nt: TGTGCCAGCAGCTTAGATGCGGGTACGAACACCATATATTTT
cdr3_aa: CASSLDAGTNTIYF

clone_size: -
v_call: TRBV19
d_call: -
j_call: TRBJ1-3
cdr3_nt: TGTGCCAGTAGTATGAAAGACACTTTCTCTGGAAACACCATATATTTT
cdr3_aa: CASSMKDTFSGNTIYF

clone_size: -
v_call: TRBV28
d_call: -
j_call: TRBJ1-1
cdr3_nt: TGTGCCAGCAGTTTCCAGAACACTGAAGCTTTCTTT
cdr3_aa: CASSFQNTEAFF

clone_size: -
v_call: TRBV9
d_call: -
j_call: TRBJ2-7
cdr3_nt: TGTGCCAGCAGCGGCAACAGCTACGAGCAGTACTTC
cdr3_aa: CASSGNSYEQYF

clone_size: -
v_call: TRBV4-3
d_call: TRBD1
j_call: TRBJ2-2
cdr3_nt: TGCGCCAGCAGCCAAGGACAGGGGGGCACCGGGGAGCTGTTTTTT
cdr3_aa: CASSQGQGGTGELFF

clone_size: -
v_call: TRBV7-2
d_call: -
j_call: TRBJ2-2
cdr3_nt: TGTGCCAGCAGGGGACTCCTGAACACCGGGGAGCTGTTTTTT
cdr3_aa: CASRGLLNTGELFF

clone_size: -
v_call: TRBV12-5
d_call: TRBD1
j_call: TRBJ2-2
cdr3_nt: TGTGCTAGTGGTTTGGGGACAGGACCGAACACCGGGGAGCTGTTTTTT
cdr3_aa: CASGLGTGPNTGELFF

clone_size: -
v_call: TRBV2
d_call: TRBD1
j_call: TRBJ2-7
cdr3_nt: TGTGCCAGCAGCCGACAGGGGGGGTCCTCCTACGAGCAGTACTTC
cdr3_aa: CASSRQGGSSYEQYF

clone_size: -
v_call: TRBV12-5
d_call: TRBD1
j_call: TRBJ1-1
cdr3_nt: TGTGCTAGTGGTTTGGGACAGGGTTTAATGAACACTGAAGCTTTCTTT
cdr3_aa: CASGLGQGLMNTEAFF

clone_size: -
v_call: TRBV6-6
d_call: TRBD1
j_call: TRBJ1-3
cdr3_nt: TGTGCCAGCACCCCGGGACAGGCCATCTCTGGAAACACCATATATTTT
cdr3_aa: CASTPGQAISGNTIYF

clone_size: -
v_call: TRBV30
d_call: -
j_call: TRBJ2-2
cdr3_nt: TGTGCCTGGAGTTGGGACAACTCGGGCGGGGAGCTGTTTTTT
cdr3_aa: CAWSWDNSGGELFF

clone_size: -
v_call: TRBV4-3
d_call: TRBD1
j_call: TRBJ1-2
cdr3_nt: TGCGCCAGCAGCCAAGATTCAGGGCAGGGGGAATTCGGCTACACCTTC
cdr3_aa: CASSQDSGQGEFGYTF

clone_size: -
v_call: TRBV30
d_call: TRBD1
j_call: TRBJ1-6
cdr3_nt: TGTGCCTGGAGGGAAACAGGGGATTCACCCCTCCACTTT
cdr3_aa: CAWRETGDSPLHF

clone_size: -
v_call: TRBV2
d_call: -
j_call: TRBJ2-7
cdr3_nt: TGTGCCACCTCCTCCCGACGGGGGACCTACGAGCAGTACTTC
cdr3_aa: CATSSRRGTYEQYF

clone_size: -
v_call: TRBV19
d_call: TRBD1
j_call: TRBJ2-1
cdr3_nt: TGTGCCAGTAGTACGTTCCGGGACAGGGGCTACAATGAGCAGTTCTTC
cdr3_aa: CASSTFRDRGYNEQFF

clone_size: -
v_call: TRBV2
d_call: TRBD1
j_call: TRBJ1-2
cdr3_nt: TGTGCCAGCAGTGGGGACAGGGGTACTCAGGGCTACACCTTC
cdr3_aa: CASSGDRGTQGYTF

clone_size: -
v_call: TRBV2
d_call: -
j_call: TRBJ1-4
cdr3_nt: TGTGCCAGCATCGTTAATGAAAAACTGTTTTTT
cdr3_aa: CASIVNEKLFF

clone_size: -
v_call: TRBV9
d_call: TRBD2
j_call: TRBJ2-2
cdr3_nt: TGTGCCAGCAGCGGGAGGGCGGGAGGGATCCACCCCGGGGAGCTGTTTTTT
cdr3_aa: CASSGRAGGIHPGELFF

clone_size: -
v_call: TRBV4-1
d_call: TRBD1
j_call: TRBJ1-2
cdr3_nt: TGCGCCAGCAGCCAAAATCAGGGGGCAGTGAACTATGGCTACACCTTC
cdr3_aa: CASSQNQGAVNYGYTF

clone_size: -
v_call: TRBV7-9
d_call: -
j_call: TRBJ2-7
cdr3_nt: TGTGCCAGCAGCTCCCGGGTTGGGGCAGGTACCTACGAGCAGTACTTC
cdr3_aa: CASSSRVGAGTYEQYF

clone_size: -
v_call: TRBV23-1
d_call: TRBD1
j_call: TRBJ2-2
cdr3_nt: TGCGCCAGCAGTCAATCGAAGGGACAGGGGTGCACCGGGGAGCTGTTTTTT
cdr3_aa: CASSQSKGQGCTGELFF

clone_size: -
v_call: TRBV7-9
d_call: TRBD1
j_call: TRBJ1-2
cdr3_nt: TGTGCCAGCAGCCGGACAGGGGAATCCAGTAGGAAAGGCTACACCTTC
cdr3_aa: CASSRTGESSRKGYTF

clone_size: -
v_call: TRBV11-3
d_call: -
j_call: TRBJ2-7
cdr3_nt: TGTGCCAGCAGCCCCGGCGGGGCCTCCTACGAGCAGTACTTC
cdr3_aa: CASSPGGASYEQYF

clone_size: -
v_call: TRBV19
d_call: -
j_call: TRBJ2-1
cdr3_nt: TGTGCCAGTAGTGTCGGGAGCTCCTACAATGAGCAGTTCTTC
cdr3_aa: CASSVGSSYNEQFF

clone_size: -
v_call: TRBV5-1
d_call: TRBD1
j_call: TRBJ1-5
cdr3_nt: TGCGCCAGCAGCTTGGATGGGACAGGCAATCAGCCCCAGCATTTT
cdr3_aa: CASSLDGTGNQPQHF

clone_size: -
v_call: TRBV5-6
d_call: -
j_call: TRBJ2-3
cdr3_nt: TGTGCCAGCAGCTTGACTCGCTATGGCACAGATACGCAGTATTTT
cdr3_aa: CASSLTRYGTDTQYF

clone_size: -
v_call: TRBV19
d_call: -
j_call: TRBJ2-7
cdr3_nt: TGTGCCAGTAGTAGCCAGGCCGAATCCTACGAGCAGTACTTC
cdr3_aa: CASSSQAESYEQYF

clone_size: -
v_call: TRBV5-1
d_call: TRBD2
j_call: TRBJ2-5
cdr3_nt: TGCGCCAGCAGCCCGGGACTAGCGGGGACTCAAGAGACCCAGTACTTC
cdr3_aa: CASSPGLAGTQETQYF

clone_size: -
v_call: TRBV6-6
d_call: -
j_call: TRBJ2-7
cdr3_nt: TGTGCCAGCAGTTCCGGCGGACTTTTCAGCTCCTACGAGCAGTACTTC
cdr3_aa: CASSSGGLFSSYEQYF

clone_size: -
v_call: TRBV28
d_call: TRBD1
j_call: TRBJ1-4
cdr3_nt: TGTGCCAGCATTGGAGGGGGCGGTTCCCCAAAACTGTTTTTT
cdr3_aa: CASIGGGGSPKLFF

clone_size: -
v_call: TRBV6-1
d_call: -
j_call: TRBJ2-7
cdr3_nt: TGTGCCAGCACCACCCGAGGCATCTCCTACGAGCAGTACTTC
cdr3_aa: CASTTRGISYEQYF

clone_size: -
v_call: TRBV5-5
d_call: TRBD2
j_call: TRBJ2-7
cdr3_nt: TGTGCCAGCAGCTTGGGCCCTAGCGGGAGCTCCTACGAGCAGTACTTC
cdr3_aa: CASSLGPSGSSYEQYF

clone_size: -
v_call: TRBV11-3
d_call: TRBD2
j_call: TRBJ2-1
cdr3_nt: TGTGCCAGCAGTCCGACTAGCGGGGGACTTAATGAGCAGTTCTTC
cdr3_aa: CASSPTSGGLNEQFF

clone_size: -
v_call: TRBV5-1
d_call: -
j_call: TRBJ2-3
cdr3_nt: TGCGCCAGCAGCCCTGAAGGGGCAGATACGCAGTATTTT
cdr3_aa: CASSPEGADTQYF

clone_size: -
v_call: TRBV7-3
d_call: -
j_call: TRBJ1-6
cdr3_nt: TGTGCCAGCAGCGAACAGGGTGGGAATTCACCCCTCCACTTT
cdr3_aa: CASSEQGGNSPLHF

clone_size: -
v_call: TRBV7-9
d_call: -
j_call: TRBJ2-5
cdr3_nt: TGTGCCAGCAGCTTAGGGACAGTGGTACAAGAGACCCAGTACTTC
cdr3_aa: CASSLGTVVQETQYF

clone_size: -
v_call: TRBV28
d_call: TRBD1
j_call: TRBJ1-1
cdr3_nt: TGTGCCAGCCAGGACAGGGTGACTGAAGCTTTCTTT
cdr3_aa: CASQDRVTEAFF

clone_size: -
v_call: TRBV5-1
d_call: -
j_call: TRBJ1-4
cdr3_nt: TGCGCCAGCAGGGGGGGTCCGGCTAATGAAAAACTGTTTTTT
cdr3_aa: CASRGGPANEKLFF

clone_size: -
v_call: TRBV7-7
d_call: TRBD2
j_call: TRBJ2-1
cdr3_nt: TGTGCCAGCAGCTTGAACGGGGGGGGCTTGAATGAGCAGTTCTTC
cdr3_aa: CASSLNGGGLNEQFF

clone_size: -
v_call: TRBV14
d_call: -
j_call: TRBJ2-3
cdr3_nt: TGTGCCAGCAGCCACAGGGACACAGATACGCAGTATTTT
cdr3_aa: CASSHRDTDTQYF

clone_size: -
v_call: TRBV5-6
d_call: TRBD2
j_call: TRBJ2-5
cdr3_nt: TGTGCCAGCAGCTTGATATTATCAGGGAGGGTGGAGACCCAGTACTTC
cdr3_aa: CASSLILSGRVETQYF

clone_size: -
v_call: TRBV10-2
d_call: TRBD2
j_call: TRBJ2-3
cdr3_nt: TGCGCCAGCAGTGTCCTACGACTAGCGGGAGAGGAAACAGATACGCAGTATTTT
cdr3_aa: CASSVLRLAGEETDTQYF